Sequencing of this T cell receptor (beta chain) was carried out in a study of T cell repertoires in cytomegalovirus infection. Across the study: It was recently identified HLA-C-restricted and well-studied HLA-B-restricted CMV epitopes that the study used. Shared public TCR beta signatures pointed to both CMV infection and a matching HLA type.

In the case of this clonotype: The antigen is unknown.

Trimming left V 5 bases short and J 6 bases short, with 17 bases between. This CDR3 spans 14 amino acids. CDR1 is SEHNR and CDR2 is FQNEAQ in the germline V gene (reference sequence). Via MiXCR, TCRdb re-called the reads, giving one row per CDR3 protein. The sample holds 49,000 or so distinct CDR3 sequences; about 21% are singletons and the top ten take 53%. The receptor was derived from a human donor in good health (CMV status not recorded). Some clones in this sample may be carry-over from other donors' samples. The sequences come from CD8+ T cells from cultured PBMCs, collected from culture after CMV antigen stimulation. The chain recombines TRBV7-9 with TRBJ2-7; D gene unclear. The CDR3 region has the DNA TGTGCCAGCAGCGACCCCTTCCGGTATTTCGAGCAGTACTTC. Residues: CASSDPFRYFEQYF. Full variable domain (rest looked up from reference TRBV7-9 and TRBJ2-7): DTGVSQNPRHKITKRGQNVTFRCDPISEHNRLYWYRQTLGQGPEFLTYFQNEAQLEKSRLLSDRFSAERPKGSFSTLEIQRTEQGDSAMYLCASSDPFRYFEQYFGPGTRLTVT.